Listed below are T cell receptor beta chains from one sample, sequenced in a study of OX40 agonist ivuxolimab in advanced cancers. Profiling relied on immunoSEQ multiplex PCR, and the TCRdb table lists in-frame clones only, not all of them. The sample lists around 92,000 clones, 94% occurring once. The source material was CD4+ or CD8+ T cells sorted from blood, sampled in a trial of the OX40 agonist ivuxolimab. These receptors were taken from an adult with an advanced solid tumor such as melanoma, head and neck, liver or kidney cancer. Each CDR3 is given with its conserved first and last residue. A D gene is named only where the DNA matches it firmly. Clone size is not always given. Where it is, it says once, few, many or a class for expanded clones.

>TRBV11-2|-|TRBJ2-2|TRBD2
CASSLNLAGLNTGELFF
TGTGCCAGCAGCTTAAACCTAGCGGGACTGAACACCGGGGAGCTGTTTTTT
>TRBV7-2|-|TRBJ2-3|-
CASSLVTGTRRWDTQYF
TGTGCCAGCAGCTTAGTGACCGGGACACGGCGGTGGGATACGCAGTATTTT
>TRBV27|-|TRBJ1-2|-
CASSSRPVGHGYTF
TGTGCCAGCAGTTCCCGACCAGTGGGTCATGGCTACACCTTC
>TRBV7-9|-|TRBJ1-1|-
CASSLGRRGVGYTEAFF
TGTGCCAGCAGCTTAGGTCGGCGGGGCGTGGGATACACTGAAGCTTTCTTT
>TRBV5-1|-|TRBJ1-1|TRBD1
CASSFGTVNTEAFF
TGCGCCAGCAGCTTTGGGACAGTGAACACTGAAGCTTTCTTT
>TRBV18|few|TRBJ1-5|-
CASSPGTVDQPQHF
TGTGCCAGCTCACCAGGGACGGTCGATCAGCCCCAGCATTTT
>TRBV7-2|-|TRBJ1-2|-
CASSSWTGNYGYTF
TGTGCCAGCAGCTCCTGGACGGGGAACTATGGCTACACCTTC
>TRBV28|-|TRBJ1-2|TRBD1
CASSRGQDRGGYTF
TGTGCCAGCAGTCGTGGACAGGACCGAGGTGGCTACACCTTC
>TRBV5-1|-|TRBJ2-5|-
CASSGSGHTMAETQYF
TGCGCCAGCAGCGGGTCGGGACACACGATGGCGGAGACCCAGTACTTC
>TRBV5-4|few|TRBJ2-5|TRBD1
CASSLGGQNIQETQYF
TGTGCCAGCAGCTTGGGGGGACAGAATATACAAGAGACCCAGTACTTC
>TRBV21-1|-|TRBJ2-2|-
CASSRGVGRRSRSTSGNTGELFF
TGTGCCAGCAGCAGGGGGGTGGGACGGCGCTCAAGGAGTACTAGCGGGAACACCGGGGAGCTGTTTTTT
>TRBV11-2|-|TRBJ2-4|-
CASSHFQGAKNIQYF
TGTGCCAGCAGCCATTTTCAGGGAGCCAAAAACATTCAGTACTTC
>TRBV5-8|-|TRBJ1-2|TRBD1
CASSLDGTGGYGYTF
TGTGCCAGCAGCCTTGACGGGACAGGGGGTTATGGCTACACCTTC
>TRBV5-6|-|TRBJ1-1|-
CASSLRDPEAFF
TGTGCCAGCAGCTTGAGGGACCCTGAAGCTTTCTTT
>TRBV19|-|TRBJ2-3|-
CASSGSTDTQYF
TGTGCCAGTAGCGGGAGCACAGATACGCAGTATTTT
>TRBV7-9|-|TRBJ2-5|-
CASSLGRWNEETQYF
TGTGCCAGCAGCTTAGGCAGGTGGAATGAAGAGACCCAGTACTTC
>TRBV9|-|TRBJ2-3|-
CASSVAPGADTQYF
TGTGCCAGCAGCGTAGCTCCCGGGGCAGATACGCAGTATTTT
>TRBV19|-|TRBJ2-1|TRBD2
CASSIEGLAGPRRDEQFF
TGTGCCAGTAGTATAGAGGGGCTAGCGGGGCCCAGGCGTGATGAGCAGTTCTTC
>TRBV7-9|once|TRBJ2-3|TRBD1
CASSPPTIWTGRIDTQYF
TGTGCCAGCAGCCCGCCGACTATCTGGACAGGAAGGATAGATACGCAGTATTTT
>TRBV7-9|-|TRBJ2-7|-
CASSQDQVAYEQYF
TGTGCCAGCAGCCAAGATCAGGTAGCGTACGAGCAGTACTTC
>TRBV10-1|-|TRBJ1-1|-
CASRAQPNTEAFF
TGCGCCAGCAGAGCACAGCCGAACACTGAAGCTTTCTTT
>TRBV5-4|-|TRBJ2-2|-
CASSLVGTRSGELFF
TGTGCCAGCAGCTTGGTAGGGACGCGGTCCGGGGAGCTGTTTTTT
>TRBV7-9|-|TRBJ2-7|TRBD1
CASSGRQGLNYEQYF
TGTGCCAGCAGCGGGAGACAGGGGCTAAACTACGAGCAGTACTTC
>TRBV6-5|-|TRBJ1-6|TRBD1
CASSYGQGGNSPLHF
TGTGCCAGCAGTTACGGACAGGGTGGTAATTCACCCCTCCACTTT
>TRBV19|-|TRBJ2-5|-
CASSPRGQETQYF
TGTGCCAGTAGTCCCCGGGGGCAAGAGACCCAGTACTTC
>TRBV7-7|few|TRBJ2-7|-
CASSLRAGPPYEQYF
TGTGCCAGCAGCTTAAGAGCAGGGCCTCCCTACGAGCAGTACTTC
>TRBV6-6|-|TRBJ1-3|-
CASRGGVSGNTIYF
TGTGCCAGCAGGGGGGGGGTCTCTGGAAACACCATATATTTT
>TRBV28|-|TRBJ2-7|-
CASSFIAYEQYF
TGTGCCAGCAGTTTTATAGCCTACGAGCAGTACTTC
>TRBV6-6|-|TRBJ1-6|-
CASRAAGVYNSPLHF
TGTGCCAGCAGGGCGGCAGGGGTCTATAATTCACCCCTCCACTTT
>TRBV11-3|-|TRBJ2-3|-
CASSLAGSTDTQYF
TGTGCCAGCAGCTTAGCGGGGAGCACAGATACGCAGTATTTT
>TRBV9|once|TRBJ2-2|-
CASSVGGRANTGELFF
TGTGCCAGCAGCGTAGGCGGTCGGGCAAACACCGGGGAGCTGTTTTTT
>TRBV11-2|-|TRBJ2-1|-
CASSLALYNEQFF
TGTGCCAGCAGCTTGGCACTCTACAATGAGCAGTTCTTC
>TRBV21-1|-|TRBJ2-5|-
CASSKEAGSGQETQYF
TGTGCCAGCAGCAAAGAGGCAGGGTCGGGGCAAGAGACCCAGTACTTC
>TRBV6-1|-|TRBJ1-1|TRBD1
CAGQGGHTEAFF
TGTGCCGGACAGGGGGGGCACACTGAAGCTTTCTTT
>TRBV27|-|TRBJ1-1|-
CASSLEVGAGNTEAFF
TGTGCCAGCAGTTTAGAAGTAGGGGCCGGGAACACTGAAGCTTTCTTT
>TRBV19|-|TRBJ1-5|-
CASSIEWDGNQPQHF
TGTGCCAGTAGTATAGAGTGGGACGGAAATCAGCCCCAGCATTTT
>TRBV6-6|-|TRBJ1-4|-
CASSYSRESEKLFF
TGTGCCAGCAGTTACTCAAGGGAATCTGAAAAACTGTTTTTT
>TRBV28|-|TRBJ1-1|TRBD1
CASRTQGAGATEAFF
TGTGCCAGCAGGACACAGGGGGCAGGGGCCACTGAAGCTTTCTTT
>TRBV28|-|TRBJ1-2|-
CASSFPDRSNYGYTF
TGTGCCAGCAGTTTCCCGGACAGATCTAACTATGGCTACACCTTC
>TRBV20-1|-|TRBJ1-2|-
CSATGNSGYTF
TGCAGTGCTACAGGGAATAGCGGCTACACCTTC
>TRBV27|-|TRBJ2-1|-
CASSRYSNEQFF
TGTGCCAGCAGTCGCTACAGCAATGAGCAGTTCTTC
>TRBV5-1|-|TRBJ1-4|-
CASSLLSIGDEKLFF
TGCGCCAGCAGCTTACTTTCTATCGGGGATGAAAAACTGTTTTTT
>TRBV20-1|-|TRBJ2-3|-
CSARGNTQYF
TGCAGTGCTAGAGGCAATACGCAGTATTTT
>TRBV23-1|-|TRBJ1-2|-
CASSQPRPLRATF
TGCGCCAGCAGTCAACCCAGACCCCTTAGAGCCACCTTC
>TRBV2|-|TRBJ2-7|TRBD2
CASIAGAAREQYF
TGTGCCAGCATAGCGGGGGCCGCGAGAGAGCAGTACTTC
>TRBV6-5|-|TRBJ2-2|TRBD2
CASSWEGLGTGELFF
TGTGCCAGCAGTTGGGAGGGTTTAGGGACCGGGGAGCTGTTTTTT
>TRBV25-1|-|TRBJ1-4|TRBD1
CASTWTGPNEKLFF
TGTGCCAGCACTTGGACAGGGCCGAATGAAAAACTGTTTTTT
>TRBV9|-|TRBJ2-2|TRBD2
CASSVAPLADTGELFF
TGTGCCAGCAGCGTAGCACCCCTAGCGGACACCGGGGAGCTGTTTTTT
>TRBV11-3|-|TRBJ2-1|TRBD2
CASSFQAGDNEQFF
TGTGCCAGCAGCTTCCAAGCGGGAGATAATGAGCAGTTCTTC
>TRBV19|-|TRBJ1-5|-
CAGTPLKPQHF
TGTGCCGGCACACCTCTCAAGCCCCAGCATTTT
>TRBV5-8|-|TRBJ2-2|-
CASRRQNTGELFF
TGTGCCAGCAGGAGACAAAACACCGGGGAGCTGTTTTTT
>TRBV4-3|-|TRBJ2-7|TRBD2
CASSQDLLAVSTYEQYF
TGCGCCAGCAGCCAAGATTTACTAGCGGTTTCCACCTACGAGCAGTACTTC
>TRBV28|-|TRBJ2-5|-
CASSFSLRGVTQYF
TGTGCCAGCAGTTTCTCGTTGAGGGGAGTGACCCAGTACTTC
>TRBV30|-|TRBJ2-1|-
CAWSVLRDNEQFF
TGTGCCTGGAGTGTACTACGTGACAATGAGCAGTTCTTC
>TRBV28|-|TRBJ2-7|-
CASRGVLVDEQYF
TGTGCCAGCAGGGGCGTACTAGTTGACGAGCAGTACTTC
>TRBV4-3|-|TRBJ2-5|TRBD2
CASSRGGRGGETQYF
TGCGCCAGCAGCCGGGGGGGGAGGGGAGGGGAGACCCAGTACTTC
>TRBV4-3|once|TRBJ2-2|-
CASSQEVGELFF
TGCGCCAGCAGCCAAGAGGTCGGGGAGCTGTTTTTT
>TRBV5-4|-|TRBJ2-1|-
CASSPGQGSYNEQFF
TGTGCCAGCAGCCCCGGCCAGGGCTCCTACAATGAGCAGTTCTTC